The 8 T cell receptor beta chains below all came from one sample that was sequenced in a study of beta chain features in type 1 diabetes. Every bit of the isolated RNA underwent reverse transcription, so sequencing read expressed TCRB transcripts. Measured with immunoSEQ multiplex PCR; TCRdb has only the in-frame clones, and not every one. This table holds some 500,000 clones, more than 9.5% found once. Source material: naive CD4+ T cells from blood. These receptors all stem from a woman in her late teens or twenties in good health.

V and J are TRBV7-2 and TRBJ2-3, with D unclear. Trimming pared 6 bases from V and 5 bases from J, leaving 9 bases between. CDR3 length: 12 residues. CDR1 SGHTA and CDR2 FQGNSA come from the germline V gene. In DNA form, the CDR3 reads TGTGCCAGCAGACGACCTAAAGATACGCAGTATTTT. It is translated as CASRRPKDTQYF.

The rearrangement uses TRBV30 and TRBJ2-5; 8 positions agree with TRBD2. The J call may be in error: the DNA end matches TRBJ2-7 better. Germline V gives CDR1 GTSNPN, CDR2 SVGIG (reference sequence). This CDR3 comprises 15 residues. The CDR3 loop reads CAWSIGTRKDYEQYF. The CDR3 bases are TGTGCCTGGAGTATAGGGACTAGGAAAGACTACGAGCAGTACTTC.

The V call is TRBV11-2, the J call TRBJ2-7; TRBD2 might be the D (5 bases). Trimming left V 0 bases short and J 7 bases short, with 16 bases between. Germline assignment: CDR1 SGHAT and CDR2 FQNNGV. CDR3 length equals 15 residues. CDR3 bases: TGTGCCAGCAGCTTAGACGGGATAGTTGCAGGAGAGCAGTACTTC. Translation: CASSLDGIVAGEQYF.

The chain recombines TRBV5-6 with TRBJ2-5; no definite D call. The CDR3 consists of 10 residues. CDR1 and CDR2 (germline): SGHDT, YYEEEE. Trimming took off 7 bases at V and 5 bases at J, with 6 bases between the two ends. CDR3 region: CASAFETQYF. The DNA of the CDR3 is TGTGCCAGCGCATTTGAGACCCAGTACTTC.

This clone was counted between two and nine times. This rearrangement joins TRBV13 to TRBJ1-1; D is unclear. Trimming cost V 3 bases and J 7 bases, with 18 bases left between them. The CDR3 length is 15 residues. Germline V gives CDR1 PRHDT, CDR2 FYEKMQ (reference sequence). In DNA, the CDR3 is TGTGCCAGCAGCTTCACCGGCCAGCCCCCTCATGAAGCTTTCTTT. Translating it yields CASSFTGQPPHEAFF.

This clone was seen at least ten times. The chain employs TRBV29-1 and TRBJ2-7; 7 nucleotides match TRBD1. The junction had 10 bases not matched to a gene; V was cut back by 6 bases and J by 2 bases. The germline V gene encodes CDR1 SQVTM and CDR2 ANQGSEA. The CDR3 has 14 amino acids. CDR3 loop: CSVVEDRAPYEQYF. The CDR3 DNA reads TGCAGCGTGGTGGAAGACAGGGCACCCTACGAGCAGTACTTC.

This rearrangement joins TRBV6-5 to TRBJ2-7; TRBD2 might be the D (6 bases). The germline V gene has CDR1 MNHEY and CDR2 SVGAGI. CDR3 length: 14 amino acids. The V gene lost 7 bases and the J gene lost 2 bases, with 15 bases spanning the gap. The CDR3 DNA sequence: TGTGCCAGCATCCCGCGGGACCGCGCCTACGAGCAGTACTTC. The encoded protein is CASIPRDRAYEQYF.

The chain links TRBV7-9 to TRBJ1-4; D is ambiguous. Germline loops: CDR1 SEHNR, CDR2 FQNEAQ (reference sequence). This CDR3 contains 15 residues. V was clipped by 3 bases and J by 2 bases, with 10 bases between them. CDR3 residues: CASSFVGATNEKLFF. The CDR3 DNA is TGTGCCAGCAGCTTTGTCGGAGCGACTAATGAAAAACTGTTTTTT.